What follows describes a single TCR beta chain. As yet, its antigen is unknown. This sample was taken from a study of long-term antiretroviral therapy in people with HIV. Study observations and caveats: At every time point, clones expanded before ART dominated the repertoire. There were no data on ART adherence, viral resistance or therapy changes, a gap that limits inferences about post-ART repertoire changes.

Per germline, CDR1 GTSNPN and CDR2 SVGIG (reference sequence). CDR3 size: 16 residues. Trimming took 5 bases from V and 7 from J; bases not matched to a gene: 12. Survey-level immunoSEQ v3.0 assays were run. Repertoires were generated with immunoSEQ multiplex PCR, while TCRdb's copy carries only in-frame clones and drops some. This table has about 33,000 clones, 65% to 80% appearing once. The clonotype originates from a woman in her forties or fifties with HIV. The sequences come from unsorted PBMCs, collected 3.1 years after starting antiretroviral therapy. The chain couples TRBV30 to TRBJ2-5; TRBD2 matches at 14 bases. The CDR3 DNA sequence: TGTGCCTGGGCCGGACTAGCGGGGGGCCATGTCCGGACCCAGTACTTC. Translating gives CAWAGLAGGHVRTQYF.